Presented here are 12 T cell receptor beta chains from one specimen sequenced in a study of radiation and T cells in renal cell carcinoma. The sample's time point: blood 2 weeks post-SBRT. Documented treatment: 15 Gy SBRT to primary tumor, nephrectomy 4 weeks later. The method was immunoSEQ multiplex PCR; TCRdb's version includes in-frame clones alone and lacks a portion of them. Among some 120,000 clones, 75% to 90% were seen once, and the ten largest hold approximately 2%. Sequences were derived from blood, sampled from a patient whose treatment included radiotherapy and nephrectomy. The receptor set was obtained from a woman in her sixties with renal cell carcinoma.

The rearrangement uses TRBV5-4 and TRBJ1-2; 7 nucleotides line up with TRBD1. V dropped 4 bases and J dropped 2; count of bases not matched to a gene: 2. Germline CDR1 is SGHNT and CDR2 is YYREEE (reference sequence). This CDR3 is built from 13 residues. As DNA, the CDR3 is TGTGCCAGCAGCCCGGACAGGAACTATGGCTACACCTTC. Its protein product is CASSPDRNYGYTF.

The chain employs TRBV5-1 and TRBJ1-1; D remains unclear. V was cut by 4 bases and J by 3 bases, with 16 bases left in between. CDR1 SGHRS and CDR2 YFSETQ come from the germline V gene. The CDR3 is made up of 15 amino acids. The CDR3 sequence: CASSTGGSLDTEAFF. The CDR3 DNA is TGCGCCAGCAGCACCGGAGGCTCGTTGGACACTGAAGCTTTCTTT. Filled out from reference TRBV5-1 and TRBJ1-1, the complete variable domain reads KAGVTQTPRYLIKTRGQQVTLSCSPISGHRSVSWYQQTPGQGLQFLFEYFSETQRNKGNFPGRFSGRQFSNSRSEMNVSTLELGDSALYLCASSTGGSLDTEAFFGQGTRLTVV.

The rearrangement uses TRBV14 and TRBJ1-3; D possibly corresponds to TRBD1 (6 bases). Trimming removed 0 bases at V and 4 bases at J, with 10 bases between. CDR3 length equals 15 residues. CDR1 is SGHDN, CDR2 FVKESK, per germline. In DNA, the CDR3 is TGTGCCAGCAGCCAAGATTGGGGGGCCGGAAACACCATATATTTT. Its translation: CASSQDWGAGNTIYF.

This rearrangement joins TRBV2 to TRBJ2-1, with 7 bases fitting TRBD2. V was clipped by 1 base and J by 0 bases; unmatched bases: 0. The germline CDR1 and CDR2 sequences are SNHLY and FYNNEI. The CDR3 totals 15 residues. The CDR3 protein is CASSEGGGSYNEQFF. The CDR3 DNA is TGTGCCAGCAGTGAAGGCGGGGGCTCCTACAATGAGCAGTTCTTC. The full variable domain, its missing parts supplied by reference TRBV2 and TRBJ2-1, is EPEVTQTPSHQVTQMGQEVILRCVPISNHLYFYWYRQILGQKVEFLVSFYNNEISEKSEIFDDQFSVERPDGSNFTLKIRSTKLEDSAMYFCASSEGGGSYNEQFFGPGTRLTVL.

A few counts support this clone. The chain joins TRBV27 to TRBJ2-2; tentatively, D is TRBD2 (5 bases). Germline values: CDR1 MNHEY, CDR2 SMNVEV (reference sequence). The CDR3 has 14 residues. The ends were cut back, 3 bases at V and 1 base at J, with 6 bases in the middle. CDR3 amino acids: CASSFGLNTGELFF. The CDR3 nucleotides read TGTGCCAGCAGTTTCGGACTGAACACCGGGGAGCTGTTTTTT.

The V and J genes are TRBV6-6 and TRBJ2-5, with D uncertain. Per germline, CDR1 MNHNY and CDR2 SVGAGI (reference sequence). The CDR3 loop spans 15 amino acids. V was trimmed by 0 bases and J by 0 bases, leaving 8 bases between them. The CDR3, as DNA: TGTGCCAGCAGTTACTCTCACGGCTACCAAGAGACCCAGTACTTC. Encoded protein: CASSYSHGYQETQYF.

This rearrangement joins TRBV5-4 to TRBJ2-1; either TRBD1 or TRBD2 may supply D (6 bases each). Germline V gives CDR1 SGHNT, CDR2 YYREEE (reference sequence). The V gene lost 5 bases and the J gene lost 6 bases, with 12 bases spanning the gap. CDR3 length equals 13 residues. Here the CDR3 DNA reads TGTGCCAGCAGGGAGGGGGTAGGCAATGAGCAGTTCTTC. This sequence encodes CASREGVGNEQFF.

V gene TRBV14 combines with J gene TRBJ1-5, with unresolved D. CDR1 and CDR2 from the germline V gene are SGHDN and FVKESK. The V and J ends lost 2 bases and 4 bases respectively, with 6 bases between them. The CDR3 has 13 residues. DNA of the CDR3: TGTGCCAGCAGCCAATCGGGTAATCAGCCCCAGCATTTT. Its protein is CASSQSGNQPQHF.

Comment on this clone: The junction departs from the called germline gene at one end, perhaps through a read error. V usage is TRBV2 and J usage is TRBJ1-2; D not resolved. The CDR3 covers 15 residues. Per germline, CDR1 SNHLY and CDR2 FYNNEI. The CDR3 region is CASSEAERKNYVYTF. As DNA, the CDR3 is TGTGCCAGCAGTGAAGCGGAGAGGAAGAACTATGTCTACACCTTC.

The chain couples TRBV5-1 to TRBJ1-2; possible D gene TRBD1, 5 bases. The CDR3 runs 14 residues. Trimming removed 4 bases at V and 7 bases at J, with 17 bases between. The germline CDR1 and CDR2 sequences are SGHRS and YFSETQ. The CDR3 sequence is CASSPLRDSRGYTF. The CDR3 nucleotides are TGCGCCAGCAGCCCCTTACGAGACAGCCGTGGCTACACCTTC.

This clone showed up just a few times. This rearrangement joins TRBV10-2 to TRBJ1-1; perhaps TRBD1 as D (5 bases). Per the germline V gene, CDR1 is WSHSY and CDR2 is SAAADI. The CDR3 spans 9 residues. V dropped 9 bases and J dropped 8 bases, with 7 bases sitting between them. This CDR3 is CAREGEAFF. In DNA, the CDR3 is TGCGCCAGAGAGGGGGAAGCTTTCTTT.

The chain carries TRBV2 and TRBJ1-6, with 7 bases identical to TRBD1. CDR3 length: 15 residues. The trim removed 6 bases at V and 8 bases at J, leaving 10 bases unmatched. Germline lookup yields CDR1 SNHLY and CDR2 FYNNEI. CDR3 sequence: CASRNKQGLDSPLHF. CDR3 DNA: TGTGCCAGCAGGAACAAACAGGGGCTAGATTCACCCCTCCACTTT.